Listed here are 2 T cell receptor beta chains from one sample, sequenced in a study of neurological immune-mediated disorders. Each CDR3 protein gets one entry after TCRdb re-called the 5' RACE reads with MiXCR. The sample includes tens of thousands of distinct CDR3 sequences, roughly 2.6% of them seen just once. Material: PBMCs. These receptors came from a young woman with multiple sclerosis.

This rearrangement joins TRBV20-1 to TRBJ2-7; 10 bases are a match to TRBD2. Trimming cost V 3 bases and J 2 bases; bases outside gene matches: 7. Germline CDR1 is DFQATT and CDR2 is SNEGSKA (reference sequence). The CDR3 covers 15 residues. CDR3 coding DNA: TGCAGTGCTAGCCCGACTAGCGGGCTACCCTACGAGCAGTACTTC. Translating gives CSASPTSGLPYEQYF.

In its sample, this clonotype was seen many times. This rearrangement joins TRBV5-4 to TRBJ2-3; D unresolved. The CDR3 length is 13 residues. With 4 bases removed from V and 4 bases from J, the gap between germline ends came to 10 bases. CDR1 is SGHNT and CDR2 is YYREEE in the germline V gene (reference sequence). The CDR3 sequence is CASSLQAPDTQYF. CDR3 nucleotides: TGTGCCAGCAGCCTCCAGGCCCCAGATACGCAGTATTTT.